This T cell receptor (beta chain) emerged from a study of CD8+ T cells in alopecia areata. After isolation, RNA underwent reverse transcription to generate cDNA as the sequencing template. The table came from immunoSEQ multiplex PCR; TCRdb's copy has only in-frame clones and leaves some out. The sample has 210,000 or so clones, approximately 72% seen once. Comment on this clone: Its antigen is currently unknown. This sample also contains other DNA sequences that code for the same CDR3.

Trimming cost V 4 bases and J 2 bases, with 9 bases left between them. This CDR3 contains 13 residues. Germline V gene sequence: CDR1 SGHRS, CDR2 YFSETQ. Treatment defined: oral pan-JAK inhibitor, 5-10 mg twice daily. Samples from alopecia areata patients were lesional scalp punch biopsies and peripheral blood. Sorted populations comprised CD4+ and CD8+ T cells obtained from PBMCs. Study-wide points: Scalp and blood samples kept many expanded lesional clones throughout tofacitinib.

Sequenced here: CD4+ T cells sorted from blood, sampled around week 44, from a patient treated with tofacitinib. This sequence originates from a human donor with alopecia areata. The chain combines TRBV5-1 with TRBJ2-5; perhaps TRBD1 as D (6 bases). This chain's CDR3 is CASSPGQQETQYF. DNA of the CDR3: TGCGCCAGCAGCCCCGGACAGCAAGAGACCCAGTACTTC.